Below, 19 T cell receptor beta chains from the same sample are listed, as sequenced in a study of Ad26.COV2.S vaccination and SARS-CoV-2 variants. Measured with immunoSEQ multiplex PCR; TCRdb has only the in-frame clones, and not every one. Here the sample spans about 480,000 clones, approximately 90% being singletons. Treatment of the sample: 15 to 20 received Ad26.COV2.S at low or high dose, single or two shots; five or six received placebo; per-sample allocation not given. Collection of the samples took place on day 63 after the first injection of vaccine or placebo. Specimen: peripheral blood, collected in a trial of Ad26.COV2.S vaccine versus placebo. The receptors derive from a person aged 18-65 years who received the Ad26.COV2.S COVID-19 vaccine or a placebo.

This clone was observed a few times. The rearrangement uses TRBV7-6 and TRBJ1-1; no clear D. Trimming cost V 3 bases and J 1 base, with 6 bases left between them. The germline V gene encodes CDR1 SGHVS and CDR2 FNYEAQ. CDR3 size: 13 residues. The CDR3 DNA sequence: TGTGCCAGCAGCTTGGGGAAGAACACTGAAGCTTTCTTT. It is translated as CASSLGKNTEAFF.

The genes are TRBV7-2 and TRBJ2-2; 8 bases are shared with TRBD1. CDR1 SGHTA and CDR2 FQGNSA come from the germline V gene. V lost 5 bases and J lost 5; bases outside the gene matches: 7. The CDR3 extends over 15 amino acids. The CDR3 region is CASSRDRPGTGELFF. CDR3 bases: TGTGCCAGCAGCCGGGACAGGCCCGGAACCGGGGAGCTGTTTTTT.

In its sample, this clone was seen once. The chain combines TRBV6-1 with TRBJ1-3, with TRBD1 identical over 8 bases. Per germline, CDR1 MNHNS and CDR2 SASEGT. V shed 4 bases, J shed 0 bases, and the junction held 8 bases outside the gene matches. This CDR3 comprises 17 residues. CDR3 nucleotide sequence: TGTGCCAGCAGTGGACTAGACAGGGGCTTCTCTGGAAACACCATATATTTT. Amino acids: CASSGLDRGFSGNTIYF.

The V and J genes are TRBV28 and TRBJ2-2, with D perhaps matching TRBD1 or TRBD2 (6 bases each). V was clipped by 3 bases and J by 1 base, with 9 bases between them. CDR1 and CDR2 from the germline V gene are MDHEN and SYDVKM. This CDR3 spans 15 amino acids. For the CDR3, the DNA is TGTGCCAGCAGTTTCAGGGGAGGGAACACCGGGGAGCTGTTTTTT. Translation: CASSFRGGNTGELFF.

In nucleotides, the CDR3 is TGTGCCAGCAGCCCCCCTACAGGGAGCATTCAGTACTTC. Translating it yields CASSPPTGSIQYF. The rearrangement links TRBV6-5 to TRBJ2-4; possibly TRBD1 for D (6 bases). This CDR3 is built from 13 residues. Trimming took off 6 bases at V and 9 bases at J, with 15 bases between the two ends. Per the germline V gene, CDR1 is MNHEY and CDR2 is SVGAGI.

The chain carries TRBV6-2 or TRBV6-3 and TRBJ2-3; 8 bases match TRBD2. Germline V lookup: CDR1 MNHEY, CDR2 SVGEGT. The junction had 13 bases not matched to a gene; V was cut back by 6 bases and J by 5 bases. This CDR3 spans 16 amino acids. CDR3 sequence: CASSRRAGAGIDTQYF. CDR3 sequence (DNA): TGTGCCAGCAGCCGGCGAGCGGGAGCAGGCATAGATACGCAGTATTTT.

The rearrangement uses TRBV5-1 and TRBJ2-2, with TRBD2 as a possible D gene (5 bases). CDR3 length: 15 amino acids. Germline V gene data show CDR1 as SGHRS and CDR2 as YFSETQ. The V and J ends lost 5 bases and 5 bases respectively, with 16 bases between them. CDR3 DNA sequence: TGCGCCAGCAGTGGTAGCGCCCAACCTACCGGGGAGCTGTTTTTT. Amino acids: CASSGSAQPTGELFF.

The chain carries TRBV19 and TRBJ2-1; possible D gene TRBD2, 5 bases. Between the trimmed V and J ends, which lost 1 base and 1 base, there was a span of 8 bases. The germline CDR1 and CDR2 sequences are LNHDA and SQIVND (reference sequence). The CDR3 length is 15 residues. CDR3 nucleotide sequence: TGTGCCAGTAGTATAGGCGGGCTGTCCTACAATGAGCAGTTCTTC. Amino acid sequence: CASSIGGLSYNEQFF.

The rearrangement links TRBV6-2 or TRBV6-3 to TRBJ2-2; D is perhaps TRBD1 (6 bases). Between the trimmed V and J ends, which lost 5 bases and 7 bases, there was a span of 14 bases. Germline V gene sequence: CDR1 MNHEY, CDR2 SVGEGT. The CDR3 covers 14 residues. The CDR3 region has the DNA TGTGCCAGCAGTCTCAGGGGCGTGAGCGGGGAGCTGTTTTTT. It codes for CASSLRGVSGELFF.

The chain recombines TRBV3-1 (or the pseudogene TRBV3-2) with TRBJ2-7; D is possibly TRBD1 (5 bases). The CDR3 is 15 residues long. V lost 1 base and J lost 0, with 10 bases in between. Germline CDR1 LGHDT, CDR2 YNNKEL (reference sequence). Written as DNA, the CDR3 is TGTGCCAGCAGCCAAGGGATTGACAGCTCCTACGAGCAGTACTTC. It yields the protein CASSQGIDSSYEQYF.

The V gene is TRBV19, the J gene TRBJ1-3, with D possibly matching TRBD1 (6 bases). Germline CDR1 and CDR2: LNHDA and SQIVND (reference sequence). The CDR3 has 15 amino acids. Trimming took off 5 bases at V and 2 bases at J, with 13 bases between the two ends. CDR3 loop: CASSGGTGTGNTIYF. CDR3 bases: TGTGCCAGTAGTGGTGGAACAGGGACTGGAAACACCATATATTTT.

The sample holds a few counts of this clone. This sequence joins TRBV3-1 (or the pseudogene TRBV3-2) and TRBJ2-2; perhaps TRBD1 as D (6 bases). Trimming took 3 bases from V and 6 from J, leaving 11 bases between them. Germline V CDR1 and CDR2: LGHDT, YNNKEL (reference sequence). The CDR3 runs 14 residues. CDR3: CASSQGTGSGELFF. As DNA, the CDR3 is TGTGCCAGCAGCCAGGGTACAGGGTCCGGGGAGCTGTTTTTT.

This clone was picked up a small number of times. The chain uses TRBV7-8 and TRBJ1-6, with D unclear. This CDR3 is 14 amino acids long. From germline, CDR1 is SGHVS and CDR2 FQNEAQ. V lost 5 bases, J lost 9 bases, and 14 bases lay in between. DNA for the CDR3: TGTGCCAGCAGCGAAAAAGGTTCCTTTTCACCCCTCCACTTT. This encodes CASSEKGSFSPLHF.

The V gene is TRBV7-2, the J gene TRBJ2-7; the D gene could be TRBD1 or TRBD2 (5 bases each). Trimming took 1 base from V and 3 from J, leaving 19 bases between them. CDR3 length: 17 residues. Germline CDR1 and CDR2: SGHTA and FQGNSA. The CDR3 is CASSLVGTPVINYEQYF. CDR3 in DNA: TGTGCCAGCAGCTTAGTGGGGACCCCGGTCATTAACTACGAGCAGTACTTC.

The genes are TRBV14 and TRBJ2-7; D is uncertain. Trimming stripped 1 base from V and 3 bases from J, with 10 bases between. This CDR3 is 14 amino acids long. CDR1 and CDR2 from the germline V gene are SGHDN and FVKESK. The CDR3 bases are TGTGCCAGCAGCCAAGCGACGGGCGGCTACGAGCAGTACTTC. This sequence encodes CASSQATGGYEQYF.

V usage is TRBV13 and J usage is TRBJ2-5; TRBD2 agrees at 8 bases. J was trimmed by 5 bases and V by 3 bases; bases with no gene match: 11. The CDR3 is 16 amino acids. The germline V gene has CDR1 PRHDT and CDR2 FYEKMQ (reference sequence). The CDR3, as DNA: TGTGCCAGCAGCTTGTGGAGCGGGAGAGGCGGGGAGACCCAGTACTTC. Residues: CASSLWSGRGGETQYF.

The table lists this clone with a few counts. The chain joins TRBV15 to TRBJ2-7, with 8 bases identical to TRBD1. Germline V gene data show CDR1 as LNHNV and CDR2 as YYDKDF (reference sequence). This CDR3 has 16 residues. J gave up 5 bases and V 1 base, and 10 bases lay outside the gene matches. DNA for the CDR3: TGTGCCACCAGCAGAGGACACCAGGGGGCGAGTGACGAGCAGTACTTC. The encoded protein is CATSRGHQGASDEQYF.

J is TRBJ2-7 and V is TRBV28; TRBD2 aligns across 14 bases. The V gene's germline CDR1 is MDHEN and CDR2 SYDVKM. Losses at the gene ends were 5 bases for V and 6 bases for J; bases not matched to a gene: 6. The CDR3 is 15 amino acids. The CDR3 region is CASSGPGTSGGEQYF. The CDR3 DNA reads TGTGCCAGCAGTGGCCCCGGGACTAGCGGGGGCGAGCAGTACTTC.

The CDR3 DNA reads TGTGCCACCAGTGAGAGACGCGGGGAGCTGTTTTTT. Translating it yields CATSERRGELFF. The rearrangement uses TRBV24-1 and TRBJ2-2; D gene uncertain. This CDR3 spans 12 amino acids. Per the germline V gene, CDR1 is KGHDR and CDR2 is SFDVKD. Trimming stripped 4 bases from V and 7 bases from J, with 6 bases between.